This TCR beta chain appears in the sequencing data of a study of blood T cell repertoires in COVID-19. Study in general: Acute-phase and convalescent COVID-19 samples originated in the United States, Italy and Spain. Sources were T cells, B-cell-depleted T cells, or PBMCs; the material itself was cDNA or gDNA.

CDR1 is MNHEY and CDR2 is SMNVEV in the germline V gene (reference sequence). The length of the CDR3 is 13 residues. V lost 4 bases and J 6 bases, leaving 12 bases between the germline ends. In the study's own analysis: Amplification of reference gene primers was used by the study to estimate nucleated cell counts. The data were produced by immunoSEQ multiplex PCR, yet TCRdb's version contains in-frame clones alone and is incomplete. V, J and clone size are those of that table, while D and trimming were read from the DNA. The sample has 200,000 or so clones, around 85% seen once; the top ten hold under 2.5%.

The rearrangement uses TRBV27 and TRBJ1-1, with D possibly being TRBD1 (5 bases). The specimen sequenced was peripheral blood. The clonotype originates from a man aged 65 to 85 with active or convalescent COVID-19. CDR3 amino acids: CASSSAGWPEAFF. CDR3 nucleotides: TGTGCCAGCAGTTCGGCAGGGTGGCCTGAAGCTTTCTTT.